This paragraph covers one T cell receptor (beta chain) sequence. What it binds is unknown. Combining iRepertoire HTBI primers with Arm-PCR of CDR3 regions, the authors built TCR beta libraries. Each CDR3 protein is one row after TCRdb ran MiXCR on the multiplex PCR reads. The data show about 420,000 distinct CDR3 sequences, around 24% seen once. The data derive from a study of regulatory T cells in long-lasting Graves disease. Study-wide results and caveats: Between persistent patients, around 2,900 public clonotypes were shared, exceeding the 966 shared between new patients.

Germline V CDR1 and CDR2: SGHTA, FQGTGA. Trimming at V came to 1 base and at J to 8 bases, leaving 8 bases not matched to a gene. The CDR3 is 15 residues long. Regarding time point: persistent/refractory GD, antithyroid drugs over 5 years with positive TRAb. PBMC-extracted RNA yielded the TCR library. The sequence derives from a female donor with Graves disease. Sequenced material: peripheral blood mononuclear cells (PBMCs), taken when the disease was refractory, from a patient treated with antithyroid drugs. This sequence joins TRBV7-3 and TRBJ2-1; 7 nucleotides agree with TRBD2. CDR3: CASSLNSGTGDEQFF. CDR3 bases: TGTGCCAGCAGCTTAAACAGCGGGACGGGGGATGAGCAGTTCTTC.